The rows below give T cell receptor beta chains drawn from one sample of a study of shared clonotypes between healthy human individuals. Measured with immunoSEQ multiplex PCR; TCRdb has only the in-frame clones, and not every one. The sample lists millions of clones; roughly 94% were seen once. Specimen: naive CD4+ T cells sorted from blood. The receptors stem from a man younger than 30 in good health. Both conserved end residues are part of each CDR3. The D gene is left open where the match is weak. Not all rows give a size; the values are once, few, many and, for expanded clones, a class.

CDR3 DNA	CDR3 protein	V gene	J gene	clone size	CDR3 length	D gene
TGCGCCAGCAGCTCCCAGGCAGGGACCGAGCAGTACTTC	CASSSQAGTEQYF	TRBV4-1	TRBJ2-7	.	13	.
TGTGCCAGCAGCCCCCGGATGGGGCCCCAATTTCGGGAGCAGTACTTC	CASSPRMGPQFREQYF	TRBV9	TRBJ2-7	.	16	.
TGCAGCGCGACAGCGAGCACCGGGGAGCTGTTTTTT	CSATASTGELFF	TRBV29-1	TRBJ2-2	few	12	.
TGCGCCAGCAGCTTGATGGGCCAAGAGACCCAGTACTTC	CASSLMGQETQYF	TRBV5-1	TRBJ2-5	.	13	.
TGTGCCAGCTCACAGACAGGGCTAGTCTACGAGCAGTACTTC	CASSQTGLVYEQYF	TRBV18	TRBJ2-7	.	14	TRBD1
TGTGCCTGGGGGCCGCTCAGTCTTGCAAGTGAGCAGTTCTTC	CAWGPLSLASEQFF	TRBV30	TRBJ2-1	.	14	.
TGTGCCAGCGGCTTTCATGAAAAACTGTTTTTT	CASGFHEKLFF	TRBV28	TRBJ1-4	.	11	.
TGTGCCTGGGCCAAAAATCCGAACACTGAAGCTTTCTTT	CAWAKNPNTEAFF	TRBV30	TRBJ1-1	.	13	.
TGCGCCAGCAGCCAAGAAAGGACAGCCGAAGCTTTCTTT	CASSQERTAEAFF	TRBV4-1	TRBJ1-1	.	13	.
TGCGCCAGCAGCTTGACTAGCGGGAGTGGGGAGCTGTTTTTT	CASSLTSGSGELFF	TRBV5-1	TRBJ2-2	.	14	TRBD2
TGTGCCGGAGCTCAGAGCTCCTACGAGCAGTACTTC	CAGAQSSYEQYF	TRBV7-9	TRBJ2-7	once	12	.
TGTGCCAGCAGTAGAGGACAGAACTATGGCTACACCTTC	CASSRGQNYGYTF	TRBV6-5	TRBJ1-2	.	13	.
TGTGCCAGTAGTATTCCGGGACAGGGGGTGTCACCCCTCCACTTT	CASSIPGQGVSPLHF	TRBV19	TRBJ1-6	.	15	TRBD1
TGTGCCATCAGAGAAGGGGGCAGTCAGCCCCAGCATTTT	CAIREGGSQPQHF	TRBV10-3	TRBJ1-5	.	13	TRBD1
TGTGCCAGCAGCTTAACGGATAATTCACCCCTCCACTTT	CASSLTDNSPLHF	TRBV11-2	TRBJ1-6	.	13	.
TGTGCCAGCAGCATACAGGGGGCACTCAATCAGCCCCAGCATTTT	CASSIQGALNQPQHF	TRBV7-8	TRBJ1-5	.	15	TRBD1
TGTGCCAGCAGCGCAGGGTACGGCTACACCTTC	CASSAGYGYTF	TRBV2	TRBJ1-2	.	11	.
TGTGCCAGCAGCACCCTACAGGGGGATTGGAACACCATATATTTT	CASSTLQGDWNTIYF	TRBV5-6	TRBJ1-3	.	15	TRBD1
TGCGCCAGCAGCTCAACTAGCGGTCTCTACAATGAGCAGTTCTTC	CASSSTSGLYNEQFF	TRBV5-1	TRBJ2-1	few	15	TRBD2
TGTGCCAGAAAGAAGCCTTATCGGAGGGCAATGGGGGAGACCCAGTACTTC	CARKKPYRRAMGETQYF	TRBV5-3	TRBJ2-5	.	17	.
TGTGCCAGCAGCTGGGCGGTCCCGACTGTGGAGCAGTACTTC	CASSWAVPTVEQYF	TRBV7-2	TRBJ2-7	once	14	.
TGTGCCAGCAGCCTCGGATGGGCAACTAATGAAAAACTGTTTTTT	CASSLGWATNEKLFF	TRBV9	TRBJ1-4	.	15	.
TGTGCCAGCGGCCAAATCGGAGGCCTCATGGGGCAGTACTTC	CASGQIGGLMGQYF	TRBV28	TRBJ2-7	once	14	.
TGTGCCAGCAGCCGGGAGCCCCACAGCACAGATACGCAGTATTTT	CASSREPHSTDTQYF	TRBV25-1	TRBJ2-3	.	15	.
TGTGCCATCAGTTCGGACCCCACAGATACGCAGTATTTT	CAISSDPTDTQYF	TRBV10-3	TRBJ2-3	.	13	.
TGTGCCAGCAGCTATAGCGGGGGGGCGGGAGATACGCAGTATTTT	CASSYSGGAGDTQYF	TRBV7-2	TRBJ2-3	.	15	TRBD2
TGTGCCAGCAGCGCAGACAGGGGACCCCACGAGCAGTACTTC	CASSADRGPHEQYF	TRBV27	TRBJ2-7	.	14	TRBD1
TGCGCCAGCAGACCCCCGGCGGGGGGGGCCGAGAATGAGCAGTTCTTC	CASRPPAGGAENEQFF	TRBV5-1	TRBJ2-1	.	16	TRBD2
TGTGCCAGCAGTTACTCGAACACGGGTGAAAAACTGTTTTTT	CASSYSNTGEKLFF	TRBV6-5	TRBJ1-4	.	14	.
TGTGCCAGCAGTAATATTCTAGCGGGAGTCAATGAGCAGTTCTTC	CASSNILAGVNEQFF	TRBV6-5	TRBJ2-1	.	15	TRBD2
TGTGCCAGTAAAGCGGGGTTGAACATTCAGTACTTC	CASKAGLNIQYF	TRBV2	TRBJ2-4	.	12	TRBD2
TGTGCCTGGAGTAGCGAGGCGCAGGCTTTCTTT	CAWSSEAQAFF	TRBV30	TRBJ1-1	.	11	.
TGTGCCTGGAGTCTGACAGAAAACTATGGCTACACCTTC	CAWSLTENYGYTF	TRBV30	TRBJ1-2	.	13	.
TGTGCCAGCAGTGAGGAGGGGGCTGGAAACACCATATATTTT	CASSEEGAGNTIYF	TRBV2	TRBJ1-3	few	14	.
TGTGCCTCTAGCCGTGCCCCTTCAATCTACGAGCAGTACTTC	CASSRAPSIYEQYF	TRBV14	TRBJ2-7	.	14	.
TGCGCCAGCAGCCCTTCAGGGAGCACAGATACGCAGTATTTT	CASSPSGSTDTQYF	TRBV4-3	TRBJ2-3	.	14	.
TGTGCCAGCAGCTTAGAACTAGCGGGAGCCTACGAGCAGTACTTC	CASSLELAGAYEQYF	TRBV7-2	TRBJ2-7	few	15	TRBD2
TGTGCCAGCAGCGTAGGTCCGGGAGTTGCGGGAAATACGCAGTATTTT	CASSVGPGVAGNTQYF	TRBV9	TRBJ2-3	.	16	.
TGTGCTAGCAGCTTACTTAGGGTGAACTCCTATGGCTACACCTTC	CASSLLRVNSYGYTF	TRBV7-7	TRBJ1-2	.	15	.
TGCGCCAGCAGTCAATCTCAGCCCACTCTAGACTACGAGCAGTACTTC	CASSQSQPTLDYEQYF	TRBV23-1	TRBJ2-7	.	16	.